A selection of T cell receptor beta chains follows, all from one sample in a study of CD8 T cells in ankylosing spondylitis. TCRdb re-analysed the 5' RACE reads in MiXCR, keeping a single row per CDR3 protein. In the table there are fewer than 130,000 distinct CDR3 sequences, nearly 25% of which are singletons. The specimen sequenced was synovial fluid, either unsorted or a sorted T cell fraction (not recorded which). The receptors stem from a male donor with ankylosing spondylitis. CDR3s include the opening cysteine and the closing phenylalanine or tryptophan. A D gene is named only where the DNA matches it firmly.

D gene: TRBD1
V gene: TRBV20-1
J gene: TRBJ2-3
CDR3 protein: CSAHRQGISDTQYF

D gene: TRBD2
V gene: TRBV4-2
J gene: TRBJ2-1
CDR3 protein: CASSQESASGSNEQFF

D gene: NA
V gene: TRBV12-3/TRBV12-4
J gene: TRBJ1-6
CDR3 protein: CASRPAGQNNSPLHF

D gene: TRBD2
V gene: TRBV12-3/TRBV12-4
J gene: TRBJ2-3
CDR3 protein: CASSPRLAGGDTQYF

D gene: NA
V gene: TRBV7-6
J gene: TRBJ2-7
CDR3 protein: CASSLVRGLTYEQYF

D gene: NA
V gene: TRBV7-2
J gene: TRBJ2-3
CDR3 protein: CASSPRHRETDTQYF

D gene: NA
V gene: TRBV20-1
J gene: TRBJ1-2
CDR3 protein: CSARGQSLYGYTF

D gene: TRBD2
V gene: TRBV3-1
J gene: TRBJ2-1
CDR3 protein: CASSHPGTRFNEQFF

D gene: TRBD2
V gene: TRBV20-1
J gene: TRBJ2-1
CDR3 protein: CCASSSGSAGLNEQFF

D gene: NA
V gene: TRBV7-2
J gene: TRBJ2-3
CDR3 protein: CASSLDLLSTDTQYF

D gene: NA
V gene: TRBV7-2
J gene: TRBJ2-3
CDR3 protein: CASSLAGSSTDTQYF

D gene: NA
V gene: TRBV5-1
J gene: TRBJ1-1
CDR3 protein: CASSRGGVGTEAFF

D gene: NA
V gene: TRBV27
J gene: TRBJ2-2
CDR3 protein: CASTSPGLTGELFF

D gene: TRBD1
V gene: TRBV20-1
J gene: TRBJ2-7
CDR3 protein: CSAENPGQGALEQYF

D gene: TRBD2
V gene: TRBV7-9
J gene: TRBJ2-2
CDR3 protein: CASRPRTSGTGELFF

D gene: NA
V gene: TRBV20-1
J gene: TRBJ2-3
CDR3 protein: CSARVRTNTQYF

D gene: TRBD1
V gene: TRBV20-1
J gene: TRBJ1-2
CDR3 protein: CSARAPGQKSYGYTF

D gene: NA
V gene: TRBV15
J gene: TRBJ2-5
CDR3 protein: CATSRPPGTVETQYF

D gene: NA
V gene: TRBV7-8
J gene: TRBJ2-3
CDR3 protein: CASSRTGSGTDTQYF

D gene: TRBD1
V gene: TRBV28
J gene: TRBJ2-1
CDR3 protein: CASSPLGQGSYNEQFF

D gene: TRBD2
V gene: TRBV29-1
J gene: TRBJ2-1
CDR3 protein: CSVRLAVSYNEQFF

D gene: TRBD1
V gene: TRBV20-1
J gene: TRBJ1-1
CDR3 protein: CSASAGTGGWAEAFF

D gene: NA
V gene: TRBV7-2
J gene: TRBJ2-3
CDR3 protein: CASNPSYGTDTQYF

D gene: TRBD2
V gene: TRBV10-3
J gene: TRBJ2-3
CDR3 protein: CAITVTSGSADTQYF

D gene: NA
V gene: TRBV7-9
J gene: TRBJ1-4
CDR3 protein: CASSGLTGEKLFF

D gene: NA
V gene: TRBV11-3
J gene: TRBJ2-2
CDR3 protein: CASSLAELPGELFF

D gene: TRBD2
V gene: TRBV11-2
J gene: TRBJ2-1
CDR3 protein: CASSTRLASYNEQFF

D gene: NA
V gene: TRBV19
J gene: TRBJ2-1
CDR3 protein: CASSPRGVLVDEQFF

D gene: NA
V gene: TRBV6-2/TRBV6-3
J gene: TRBJ1-1
CDR3 protein: CATLRRGNTEAFF

D gene: NA
V gene: TRBV21-1
J gene: TRBJ1-5
CDR3 protein: CASSKLSNQPQHF

D gene: TRBD1
V gene: TRBV20-1
J gene: TRBJ1-1
CDR3 protein: CSAIGQVVEAFF

D gene: NA
V gene: TRBV11-2
J gene: TRBJ2-1
CDR3 protein: CASSRMVGASYNEQFF

D gene: NA
V gene: TRBV29-1
J gene: TRBJ2-3
CDR3 protein: CSVLGLGSWADTQYF

D gene: NA
V gene: TRBV7-9
J gene: TRBJ2-1
CDR3 protein: CASTSDATYNEQFF

D gene: NA
V gene: TRBV19
J gene: TRBJ2-1
CDR3 protein: CASSLDSKEQFF

D gene: TRBD2
V gene: TRBV20-1
J gene: TRBJ2-5
CDR3 protein: CSARVLAGETQYF

D gene: TRBD2
V gene: TRBV5-5
J gene: TRBJ2-1
CDR3 protein: CASSPTWEGSYNEQFF

D gene: NA
V gene: TRBV27
J gene: TRBJ2-2
CDR3 protein: CASSLLGQTKNTGELFF

D gene: NA
V gene: TRBV10-2
J gene: TRBJ2-2
CDR3 protein: CATMEGGAGELFF

D gene: NA
V gene: TRBV6-1
J gene: TRBJ1-1
CDR3 protein: CASSGGGRGLHQVTEAFF

D gene: NA
V gene: TRBV2
J gene: TRBJ1-4
CDR3 protein: CASSREPEKLFF

D gene: NA
V gene: TRBV7-9
J gene: TRBJ2-1
CDR3 protein: CASSLGENEQFF

D gene: NA
V gene: TRBV5-5
J gene: TRBJ1-1
CDR3 protein: CASSLSTMNTEAFF

D gene: NA
V gene: TRBV20-1
J gene: TRBJ2-2
CDR3 protein: CSATRDTNTGELFF

D gene: NA
V gene: TRBV20-1
J gene: TRBJ2-7
CDR3 protein: CSAWGDEQYF

D gene: NA
V gene: TRBV18
J gene: TRBJ2-1
CDR3 protein: CASSPPVGGEQFF

D gene: NA
V gene: TRBV20-1
J gene: TRBJ1-6
CDR3 protein: CSARGPRTYSPLHF

D gene: NA
V gene: TRBV15
J gene: TRBJ2-1
CDR3 protein: CATSRDIGGSREQFF

D gene: TRBD1
V gene: TRBV12-3/TRBV12-4
J gene: TRBJ2-5
CDR3 protein: CASSRDRGQTQYF

D gene: TRBD1
V gene: TRBV7-2
J gene: TRBJ1-4
CDR3 protein: CASSSDRFNEKLFF

D gene: NA
V gene: TRBV2
J gene: TRBJ2-7
CDR3 protein: CASRAGTISREQYF

D gene: TRBD1
V gene: TRBV20-1
J gene: TRBJ2-1
CDR3 protein: CSADHFGTGATFTLDEQFF

D gene: NA
V gene: TRBV6-1
J gene: TRBJ1-1
CDR3 protein: CATTNELNTEAFF

D gene: NA
V gene: TRBV18
J gene: TRBJ2-5
CDR3 protein: CASSPWRETQYF

D gene: NA
V gene: TRBV5-1
J gene: TRBJ1-1
CDR3 protein: CASSLEVEAEAFF

D gene: NA
V gene: TRBV27
J gene: TRBJ2-5
CDR3 protein: CASSFSSPGEETQYF